This T cell receptor (beta chain) comes out of a study of CXCR3-negative and CXCR3-positive naive CD8 T cells. Study findings and constraints: The study found comparably high diversity in both naive subsets and much lower diversity in memory CD8+ cells. CXCR3-positive naive cells had more hydrophobic TRB CDR3s than CXCR3-negative naive cells. Similar TRBV-TRBJ usage characterized naive CXCR3-negative and CXCR3-positive cells; memory cells differed.

The method, 5' RACE with UMI labels, was used to prepare the TRB cDNA libraries. TCRdb reprocessed the 5' RACE reads and keeps a single row for each CDR3 protein, giving no DNA. The sample shows 85,000 to 90,000 distinct CDR3 sequences, and 0.82% sits with its ten largest clones. The CDR3 contains 13 residues. From germline, CDR1 is MDHEN and CDR2 SYDVKM. Per CD8+ T cell subset, triplicate sorts of 300,000 cells each were done. A word on this clonotype: Its antigen remains unknown.

This rearrangement joins TRBV28 to TRBJ1-5; checking the TCRdb D call of TRBD1 is not possible without DNA. The specimen sequenced was naive CXCR3+ CD8+ T cells from blood. Described subset: CD45RO-CCR7+CD27+CD95- naive CD8+ T cells expressing CXCR3 (TNR3+). This TCR was sampled from a human donor in good health. Some clones in this sample may be carry-over from other donors' samples. The CDR3 sequence is CASSRWGDQPQHF.